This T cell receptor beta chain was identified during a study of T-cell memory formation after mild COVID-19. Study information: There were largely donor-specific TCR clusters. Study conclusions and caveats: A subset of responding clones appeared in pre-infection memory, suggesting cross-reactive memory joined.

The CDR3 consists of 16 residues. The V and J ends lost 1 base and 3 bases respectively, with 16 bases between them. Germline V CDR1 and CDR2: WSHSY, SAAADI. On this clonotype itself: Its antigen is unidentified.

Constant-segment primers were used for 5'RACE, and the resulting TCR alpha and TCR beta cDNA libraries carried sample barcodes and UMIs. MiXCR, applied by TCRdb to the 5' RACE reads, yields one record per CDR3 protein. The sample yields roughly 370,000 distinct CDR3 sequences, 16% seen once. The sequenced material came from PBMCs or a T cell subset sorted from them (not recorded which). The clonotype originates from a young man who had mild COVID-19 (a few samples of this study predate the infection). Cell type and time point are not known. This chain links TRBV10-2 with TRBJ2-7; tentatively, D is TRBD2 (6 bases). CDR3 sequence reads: CASSEYSSVLGYEQYF. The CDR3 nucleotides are TGCGCCAGCAGTGAGTATTCTAGCGTCCTAGGCTACGAGCAGTACTTC.